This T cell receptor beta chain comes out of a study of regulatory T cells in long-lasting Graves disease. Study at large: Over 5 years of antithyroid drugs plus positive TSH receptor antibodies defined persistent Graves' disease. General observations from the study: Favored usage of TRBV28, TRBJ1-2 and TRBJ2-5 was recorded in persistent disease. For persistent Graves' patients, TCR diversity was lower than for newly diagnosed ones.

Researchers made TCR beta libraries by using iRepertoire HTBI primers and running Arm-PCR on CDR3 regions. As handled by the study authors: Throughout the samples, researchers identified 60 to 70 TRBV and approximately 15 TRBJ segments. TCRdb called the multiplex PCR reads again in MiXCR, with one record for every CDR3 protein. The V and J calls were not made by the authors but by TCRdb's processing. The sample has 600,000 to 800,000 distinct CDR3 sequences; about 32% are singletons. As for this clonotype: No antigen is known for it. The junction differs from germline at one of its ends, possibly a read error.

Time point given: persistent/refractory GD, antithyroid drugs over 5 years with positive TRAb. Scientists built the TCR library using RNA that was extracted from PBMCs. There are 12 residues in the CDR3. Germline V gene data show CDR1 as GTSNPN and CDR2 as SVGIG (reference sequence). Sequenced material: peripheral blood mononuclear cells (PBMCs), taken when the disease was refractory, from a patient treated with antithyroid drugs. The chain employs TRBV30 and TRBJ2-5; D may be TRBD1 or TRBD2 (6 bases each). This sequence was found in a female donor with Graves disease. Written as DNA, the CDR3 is TGTGCCTACACGACGGGGGCGGAGACCCAGTGCTTC. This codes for CAYTTGAETQCF.